These 20 T cell receptor beta chains came from one sample sequenced in a study of T cells in Graves' hyperthyroidism and ophthalmopathy. Authors of the study amplified TCR beta CDR3 regions from RNA transcripts. With the HTBI primer set, the TCR CDR3 went through a first round of RT-PCR. Each CDR3 protein gets one entry after TCRdb re-called the multiplex PCR reads with MiXCR. In the table there are around 350,000 distinct CDR3 sequences, roughly 13% of which are singletons. Source material: blood. The receptors shown here come from a woman aged 18-30 years with Graves' hyperthyroidism.

This clonotype was recorded at least ten times. V usage is TRBV27 and J usage is TRBJ1-2, with a weak D call TRBD1 (6 bases). CDR3 length: 13 residues. Trimming removed 2 bases at V and 4 bases at J, with 8 bases between. CDR1 is MNHEY and CDR2 is SMNVEV in the germline V gene (reference sequence). The CDR3 region has the DNA TGTGCCAGCAGTTTAAAGGGGGGCTATGGCTACACCTTC. It yields the protein CASSLKGGYGYTF.

This clonotype has at least ten counts. The CDR3 sequence is CSVVRTHLQGDRASYGYTF. Here the CDR3 DNA reads TGCAGCGTTGTTCGCACCCACCTCCAAGGCGACAGAGCCTCTTATGGCTACACCTTC. The rearrangement links TRBV29-1 to TRBJ1-2, with D perhaps TRBD1 (5 bases). Deletions cut 4 bases from V and 5 bases from J, with 32 bases between. The CDR3 consists of 19 residues. Germline loops: CDR1 SQVTM, CDR2 ANQGSEA.

This clonotype has a count of ten or more. The chain carries TRBV12-3 or TRBV12-4 and TRBJ1-1, with D unclear. The CDR3 length is 13 residues. Trimming pared 3 bases from V and 2 bases from J, leaving 7 bases between. CDR3: CASSFVSNTEAFF. The CDR3 coding sequence is TGTGCCAGCAGTTTCGTCTCTAACACTGAAGCTTTCTTT.

This clonotype was counted many times. This sequence joins TRBV12-3 or TRBV12-4 and TRBJ2-1; D not resolved. V was clipped by 1 base and J by 7 bases, with 5 bases between them. The CDR3 covers 12 residues. CDR3: CASSLDWNEQFF. CDR3 nucleotides: TGTGCCAGCAGTTTAGATTGGAATGAGCAGTTCTTC.

The table lists this clonotype with a count of one. The chain uses TRBV7-9 and TRBJ2-5; TRBD1 is a possible D gene (6 bases). Germline V lookup: CDR1 SEHNR, CDR2 FQNEAQ (reference sequence). The CDR3 runs to 18 residues. Trimming removed 4 bases at V and 0 bases at J, with 21 bases between. This CDR3 reads CASSSHRTATMYQETQYF. The DNA for the CDR3 is TGTGCCAGCAGCTCCCACAGGACAGCCACAATGTACCAAGAGACCCAGTACTTC.

This clonotype was recorded at least ten times. The chain has TRBV20-1 and TRBJ2-1; either TRBD1 or TRBD2 may supply D (5 bases each). Trimming took off 3 bases at V and 4 bases at J, with 22 bases between the two ends. The CDR3 sequence is 17 residues long. Germline CDR1 DFQATT, CDR2 SNEGSKA (reference sequence). CDR3 in amino acids: CSARTPGTSLEYNEQFF. For the CDR3, the DNA is TGCAGTGCTAGGACTCCTGGGACCTCCCTGGAGTACAATGAGCAGTTCTTC.

Many counts were recorded for this clonotype. This sequence joins TRBV6-1 and TRBJ1-5; D gene unclear. V was trimmed by 7 bases and J by 4 bases, leaving 20 bases between them. The CDR3 length is 16 residues. Germline V gene data show CDR1 as MNHNS and CDR2 as SASEGT. CDR3 in DNA: TGTGCCAGCATTCCCTTCTCCGCGGGAGGTAATCAGCCCCAGCATTTT. As protein: CASIPFSAGGNQPQHF.

This clonotype showed up many times. The V gene is TRBV28, the J gene TRBJ1-3, with D unresolved. Trimming cost V 5 bases and J 0 bases, with 11 bases left between them. CDR1 and CDR2 (germline): MDHEN, SYDVKM. This CDR3 has 15 residues. This chain's CDR3 is CASSPIRTSGNTIYF. For the CDR3, the DNA is TGTGCCAGCAGTCCGATAAGGACCTCTGGAAACACCATATATTTT. The full variable domain, with the rest looked up from reference TRBV28 and TRBJ1-3, is DVKVTQSSRYLVKRTGEKVFLECVQDMDHENMFWYRQDPGLGLRLIYFSYDVKMKEKGDIPEGYSVSREKKERFSLILESASTNQTSMYLCASSPIRTSGNTIYFGEGSWLTVV.

This rearrangement joins TRBV5-4 to TRBJ1-1; no definite D call. The CDR3 loop spans 14 amino acids. V was clipped by 4 bases and J by 4 bases, with 14 bases between them. CDR1 and CDR2 (germline): SGHNT, YYREEE (reference sequence). CDR3 in DNA: TGTGCCAGCAGCCTTTTAATAAACCCCACTGAAGCTTTCTTT. Its translation: CASSLLINPTEAFF.

This clonotype was seen repeatedly, ten times or more. This chain joins TRBV11-2 and TRBJ2-3, with TRBD2 as a possible D gene (7 bases). The CDR3 is 13 amino acids. Germline V CDR1 and CDR2: SGHAT, FQNNGV. CDR3 residues: CANKGGTTDTQYF. The CDR3 nucleotides are TGTGCTAACAAGGGGGGGACCACAGATACGCAGTATTTT.

This clonotype was seen at least ten times. Being one base from a much bigger clone, this may be a read error. The chain joins TRBV6-1 to TRBJ1-5, with D perhaps matching TRBD1 (5 bases). Germline CDR1 is MNHNS and CDR2 is SASEGT. This CDR3 has 13 residues. V shed 3 bases and J shed 3 bases, with 6 bases lying between them. CDR3 region: CASSDRDNQPQHF. CDR3 sequence (DNA): TGTGCCAGCAGTGACAGGGACAATCAGCCCCAGCATTTT.

This clonotype showed up many times. The chain is built from TRBV20-1 and TRBJ2-3; D is undetermined. The germline gives CDR1 DFQATT, CDR2 SNEGSKA (reference sequence). Trimming removed 6 bases at V and 0 bases at J, with 10 bases between. The CDR3 contains 13 residues. For the CDR3, the DNA is TGCAGTGCCAACCCGACCAGCACAGATACGCAGTATTTT. Protein product: CSANPTSTDTQYF.

Many counts were recorded for this clonotype. The chain is built from TRBV9 and TRBJ2-7; TRBD1 might be the D (6 bases). Germline CDR1 reads SGDLS; CDR2 reads YYNGEE. The CDR3 length is 14 residues. Trimming removed 0 bases from V and 2 bases from J, with 9 bases in between. The CDR3 is CASSVADRTYEQYF. CDR3 sequence (DNA): TGTGCCAGCAGCGTAGCTGACAGGACCTACGAGCAGTACTTC.

This clonotype was picked up many times. V and J are TRBV28 and TRBJ1-1; 9 bases are a match to TRBD1. V lost 8 bases to trimming and J lost 6 bases; unmatched junction nucleotides: 10. The CDR3 is 14 residues long. Per germline, CDR1 MDHEN and CDR2 SYDVKM. The CDR3 spells CASWPGQGNAEAFF. The CDR3 DNA follows: TGTGCCAGCTGGCCGGGACAGGGAAACGCTGAAGCTTTCTTT.

The CDR3 loop reads CASSQDGSGTIYEQYF. The CDR3 DNA reads as TGCGCCAGCAGCCAAGATGGTAGCGGCACGATATACGAGCAGTACTTC. This chain connects TRBV4-3 to TRBJ2-7; tentatively, D is TRBD2 (6 bases). This CDR3 has 16 amino acids. V lost 0 bases and J 4 bases, leaving 16 bases between the germline ends. Germline V gives CDR1 LGHNA, CDR2 YSLEER.

This clonotype was found many times. The genes are TRBV20-1 and TRBJ2-7; D tentatively fits TRBD1 or TRBD2 (6 bases each). The length of the CDR3 is 14 residues. Germline V lookup: CDR1 DFQATT, CDR2 SNEGSKA (reference sequence). V lost 0 bases and J 1 base, leaving 10 bases between the germline ends. CDR3 amino acids: CSARDVGGSYEQYF. CDR3 nucleotides: TGCAGTGCTAGAGATGTAGGGGGGTCCTACGAGCAGTACTTC.

This clonotype was counted many times. The chain combines TRBV30 with TRBJ1-2; D is undetermined. V lost 0 bases and J 4 bases, leaving 12 bases between the germline ends. The germline V gene encodes CDR1 GTSNPN and CDR2 SVGIG (reference sequence). The CDR3 length is 14 residues. This CDR3 reads CAWSVNVRGYGYTF. The CDR3, as DNA: TGTGCCTGGAGTGTTAACGTCCGCGGCTATGGCTACACCTTC.

This clonotype showed up many times. The chain joins TRBV2 to TRBJ2-5, with 13 bases matching TRBD2. Germline CDR1 reads SNHLY; CDR2 reads FYNNEI. The CDR3 runs to 15 residues. With V trimmed by 6 bases and J by 1 base, 2 bases remained unmatched. The CDR3 nucleotides read TGTGCCAGCAGGAGACTAGCGGGGGGCCAAGAGACCCAGTACTTC. It encodes CASRRLAGGQETQYF.

This clonotype showed up just a few times. This chain uses TRBV19 with TRBJ1-1, with 7 bases lining up with TRBD1. V lost 6 bases, J lost 5 bases, and 12 bases stayed unmatched. The CDR3 extends over 15 amino acids. Germline-derived CDR1 and CDR2 are LNHDA and SQIVND (reference sequence). This chain's CDR3 is CASSSTGLGITEAFF. In nucleotides, the CDR3 is TGTGCCAGTAGCTCGACAGGGTTGGGAATAACTGAAGCTTTCTTT.

This clonotype was seen only a few times. CDR3 in amino acids: CASSIDLRGGLRNQPQHF. As DNA, the CDR3 is TGTGCCAGTAGTATAGATCTACGGGGGGGGTTAAGGAATCAGCCCCAGCATTTT. J is TRBJ1-5 and V is TRBV19, with D tentatively TRBD1 (5 bases). Trimming shortened V by 0 bases and J by 4 bases, and 19 bases separated the two germline ends. CDR3 length: 18 residues. The germline V gene has CDR1 LNHDA and CDR2 SQIVND (reference sequence).